This record covers a single T cell receptor (beta chain). Its target is unknown. V shed 6 bases, J shed 6 bases, and the junction held 6 bases outside the gene matches. The CDR3 loop spans 14 amino acids. This entry comes from a study of post-analysis software for immune sequencing data. Study outcomes and limitations: Versus controls, multiple sclerosis patients showed significantly lower diversity (normalized Chao1). Five or six TRBV segments were significantly more frequent in patients than in controls. TRBV5-6, TRBV5-1 and TRBV20-1 were among these segments.

The library was made from cDNA and included unique molecular identifiers. Each CDR3 protein is one row after TCRdb ran MiXCR on the PCR reads. Altogether roughly 800,000 distinct CDR3 sequences are present, approximately 53% being singletons, with the ten largest covering roughly 4.4%. The chain uses TRBV12-3 or TRBV12-4 and TRBJ2-1; 9 bases map to TRBD1. This TCR derives from a girl aged 5 to 17 with multiple sclerosis. Sequenced sample: blood. In DNA, the CDR3 is TGTGCCAGCAGATACAGGGGGCAGGGCAATGAGCAGTTCTTC. Residues: CASRYRGQGNEQFF.